Listed below are T cell receptor beta chains from one sample, sequenced in a study of neoadjuvant anti-PD-1 for oral cavity cancer. TCRdb keeps only in-frame clones here, not all; method: immunoSEQ multiplex PCR. The table lists some 10,000 clones, around three fifths of them singletons. The sequenced sample was tumor tissue, obtained after nivolumab (anti-PD-1) treatment. Receptor source: a person between 40 and 85 years old with oral cavity squamous cell carcinoma. The CDR3 runs from the conserved cysteine through the conserved F or W. The D gene is left open where the match is weak. The size entry is marked missing in some rows and otherwise reads once, few, many or a size class.

D gene,clone size,V gene,J gene,CDR3 DNA,CDR3 protein
-,few,TRBV11-2,TRBJ2-3,TGTGCCAGCAGCTCCCGTGGGAGTGGGAGACCAGATACGCAGTATTTT,CASSSRGSGRPDTQYF
-,-,TRBV7-2,TRBJ1-5,TGTGCCAGCAGCTTAGAGTATCTGCAACCCCAGCATTTT,CASSLEYLQPQHF
-,-,TRBV28,TRBJ2-7,TGTGCCAGCAGCACCCGAGCGGGCAGCTCCTACGAGCAGTACTTC,CASSTRAGSSYEQYF
TRBD2,few,TRBV7-8,TRBJ2-2,TGTGCCAGCAGCCCTTCTCGCGGGAGAGTGGTGGATCCGGGGACCGGGGAGCTGTTTTTT,CASSPSRGRVVDPGTGELFF
-,-,TRBV6-6,TRBJ1-2,TGTGCCAGCAGATCCCCCGGGGAAGGCAACTATGGCTACACCTTC,CASRSPGEGNYGYTF
-,few,TRBV9,TRBJ1-6,TGTGCCAGCAGCGTAGTCGGTCAGGATTCACCCCTCCACTTT,CASSVVGQDSPLHF
-,-,TRBV21-1,TRBJ1-5,TGTGCCAGCAGCAAAGTAGGGGACAGGGTCGGCAATCAGCCCCAGCATTTT,CASSKVGDRVGNQPQHF
-,medium-sized,TRBV28,TRBJ2-7,TGTGCCAGCAGGGACAGCCTCTACGAGCAGTACTTC,CASRDSLYEQYF
TRBD1,-,TRBV5-1,TRBJ1-2,TGCGCCAGCAGCACCCTGACAGGGGGGCTTTATGGCTACACCTTC,CASSTLTGGLYGYTF
-,-,TRBV27,TRBJ1-6,TGTGCCAGCAGTTTAATATCCGGGGTTAATTCACCCCTCCACTTT,CASSLISGVNSPLHF
-,-,TRBV7-2,TRBJ1-4,TGTGCCAGCAGCTTATACGCGCCAGGGGCTAATGAAAAACTGTTTTTT,CASSLYAPGANEKLFF
TRBD1,-,TRBV11-2,TRBJ2-2,TGTGCCAGCAGCTCACGACAGGGAATCGGGGAGCTGTTTTTT,CASSSRQGIGELFF
-,-,TRBV6-1,TRBJ2-2,TGTGCCAGCAGTGAAGTTTTTGACTCCGGGGAGCTGTTTTTT,CASSEVFDSGELFF
-,-,TRBV29-1,TRBJ1-1,TGCAGCGTTGAAAGGTGGAACACTGAAGCTTTCTTT,CSVERWNTEAFF
TRBD2,-,TRBV7-2,TRBJ2-1,TGTGCCAGCAGCTTAGCTGCTGCGGGAGGGCATGGTGAGCAGTTCTTC,CASSLAAAGGHGEQFF
-,once,TRBV6-5,TRBJ2-1,TGTGCCAGCGCTCCGGGACCTGTGTCCTACAATGAGCAGTTCTTC,CASAPGPVSYNEQFF
-,few,TRBV4-1,TRBJ2-2,TGCGCCAGCAGCCAAGACTCCGCTGGGGCGTTTCGGGAGCTGTTTTTT,CASSQDSAGAFRELFF
TRBD1,-,TRBV14,TRBJ1-1,TGTGCCAGCAGCCACGCTACGGGACAGGGCCGAACTGAAGCTTTCTTT,CASSHATGQGRTEAFF
-,-,TRBV7-6,TRBJ2-1,TGTGCCAGCAGCTTAAGGCCCTCCTTGGACAATGAGCAGTTCTTC,CASSLRPSLDNEQFF
-,-,TRBV28,TRBJ1-5,TGTGCCAGCAATACCCCCGGGCAGAATCAGCCCCAGCATTTT,CASNTPGQNQPQHF
-,-,TRBV19,TRBJ2-1,TGTGCCAGTAGTATCTGGGCTAGCGAGTACAATGAGCAGTTCTTC,CASSIWASEYNEQFF
-,-,TRBV10-2,TRBJ2-7,TGCGCCAGCACGAAGGGAGGACACGAGCAGTACTTC,CASTKGGHEQYF
-,-,TRBV2,TRBJ1-5,TGTGCCAGCACCCCCGGGACACCAAATCAGCCCCAGCATTTT,CASTPGTPNQPQHF
-,-,TRBV7-2,TRBJ1-5,TGTGCCAGCAGCCCCGGGGGGGGGAGCAATCAGCCCCAGCATTTT,CASSPGGGSNQPQHF
-,once,TRBV5-1,TRBJ1-1,TGCGCCAGCAGCCCGACAGGGAACACTGAAGCTTTCTTT,CASSPTGNTEAFF
TRBD1,-,TRBV19,TRBJ2-4,TGTGCCAGTAGTCCAGGGACAGGGGGACTAGCCAAAAACATTCAGTACTTC,CASSPGTGGLAKNIQYF
-,-,TRBV15,TRBJ1-1,TGTGCCACCAGCCCTAGCGACTCCCCATCCACTGAAGCTTTCTTT,CATSPSDSPSTEAFF
-,-,TRBV18,TRBJ1-4,TGTGCCAGCTCACCACCCCGCCCTAATGAAAAACTGTTTTTT,CASSPPRPNEKLFF
TRBD1,-,TRBV29-1,TRBJ1-4,TGCAGCGTCTCGGACAGGGCTGAAAAACTGTTTTTT,CSVSDRAEKLFF
TRBD1,-,TRBV6-6,TRBJ2-4,TGTGCCAGCAGTTACACAGAGGGACAGGGGAAAAACATTCAGTACTTC,CASSYTEGQGKNIQYF
TRBD2,-,TRBV19,TRBJ2-7,TGTGCCAGTAGTAATCGACTAGCGATCGCGAACGAGCAGTACTTC,CASSNRLAIANEQYF
TRBD1,-,TRBV28,TRBJ1-1,TGTGCCAGCAGTTCGGGGACAGCTTTAAGAGCTTTCTTT,CASSSGTALRAFF
-,-,TRBV6-1,TRBJ2-7,TGTGCCAGCAGTGAAGCGGAAGGACTCTACGAGCAGTACTTC,CASSEAEGLYEQYF
-,-,TRBV6-4,TRBJ2-3,TGTGCCAGCAGAGCTTCCGGGGGCACAGATACGCAGTATTTT,CASRASGGTDTQYF
TRBD2,few,TRBV13,TRBJ2-3,TGTGCCAGCAGACTTAGCGGGAGCTCTAGCACAGATACGCAGTATTTT,CASRLSGSSSTDTQYF
-,-,TRBV18,TRBJ2-7,TGTGCCAGCTCACCACGAAGCAGACCCTACGAGCAGTACTTC,CASSPRSRPYEQYF
-,-,TRBV9,TRBJ1-3,TGTGCCAGCAGCGTAGGGCGGCGCTCTGGAAACACCATATATTTT,CASSVGRRSGNTIYF